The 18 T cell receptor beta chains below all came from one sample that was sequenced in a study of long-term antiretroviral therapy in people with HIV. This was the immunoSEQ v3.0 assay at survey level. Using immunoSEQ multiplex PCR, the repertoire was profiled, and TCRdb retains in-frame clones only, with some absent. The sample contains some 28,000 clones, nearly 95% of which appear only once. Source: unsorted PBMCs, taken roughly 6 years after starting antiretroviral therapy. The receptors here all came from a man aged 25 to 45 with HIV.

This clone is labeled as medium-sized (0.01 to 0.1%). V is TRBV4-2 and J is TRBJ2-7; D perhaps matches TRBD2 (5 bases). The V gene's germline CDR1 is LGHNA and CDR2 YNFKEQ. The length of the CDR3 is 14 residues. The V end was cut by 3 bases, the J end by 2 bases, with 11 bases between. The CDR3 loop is CASSHPNSAYEQYF. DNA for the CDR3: TGTGCCAGCAGCCACCCGAATAGCGCCTACGAGCAGTACTTC.

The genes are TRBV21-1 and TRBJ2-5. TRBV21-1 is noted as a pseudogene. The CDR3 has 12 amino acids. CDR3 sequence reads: CASSKAQETQYF. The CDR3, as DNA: TGTGCCAGCAGCAAAGCGCAAGAGACCCAGTACTTC.

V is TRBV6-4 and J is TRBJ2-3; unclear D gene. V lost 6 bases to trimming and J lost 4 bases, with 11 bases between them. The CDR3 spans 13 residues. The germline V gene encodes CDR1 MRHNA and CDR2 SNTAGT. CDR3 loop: CASSTSASDTQYF. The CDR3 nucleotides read TGTGCCAGCAGCACCAGTGCCTCAGATACGCAGTATTTT.

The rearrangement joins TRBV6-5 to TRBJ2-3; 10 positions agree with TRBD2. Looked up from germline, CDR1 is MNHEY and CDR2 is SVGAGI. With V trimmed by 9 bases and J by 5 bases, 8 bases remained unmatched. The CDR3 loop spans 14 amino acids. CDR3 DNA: TGTGCCAGTGGCGTAGCGGGGGGTAAAGATACGCAGTATTTT. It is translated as CASGVAGGKDTQYF.

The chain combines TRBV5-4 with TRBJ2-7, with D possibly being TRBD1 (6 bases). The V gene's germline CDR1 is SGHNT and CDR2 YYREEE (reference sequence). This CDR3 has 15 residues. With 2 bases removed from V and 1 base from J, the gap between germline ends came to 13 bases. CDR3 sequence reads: CASSFLGRGSYEQYF. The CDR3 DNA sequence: TGTGCCAGCAGCTTTCTAGGCAGGGGATCCTACGAGCAGTACTTC.

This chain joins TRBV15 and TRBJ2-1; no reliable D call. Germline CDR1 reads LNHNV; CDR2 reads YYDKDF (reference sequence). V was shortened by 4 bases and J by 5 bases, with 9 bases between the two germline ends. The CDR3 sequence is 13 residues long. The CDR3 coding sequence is TGTGCCACCAGCACAGACGCGCACAATGAGCAGTTCTTC. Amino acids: CATSTDAHNEQFF. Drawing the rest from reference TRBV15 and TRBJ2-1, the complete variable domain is DAMVIQNPRYQVTQFGKPVTLSCSQTLNHNVMYWYQQKSSQAPKLLFHYYDKDFNNEADTPDNFQSRRPNTSFCFLDIRSPGLGDTAMYLCATSTDAHNEQFFGPGTRLTVL.

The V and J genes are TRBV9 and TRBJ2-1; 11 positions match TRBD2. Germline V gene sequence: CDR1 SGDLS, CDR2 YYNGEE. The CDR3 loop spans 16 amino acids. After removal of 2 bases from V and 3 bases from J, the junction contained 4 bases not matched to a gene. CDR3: CASSVRLAGNYNEQFF. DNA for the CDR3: TGTGCCAGCAGCGTCCGACTAGCGGGGAACTACAATGAGCAGTTCTTC. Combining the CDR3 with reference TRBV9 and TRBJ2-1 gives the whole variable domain DSGVTQTPKHLITATGQRVTLRCSPRSGDLSVYWYQQSLDQGLQFLIQYYNGEERAKGNILERFSAQQFPDLHSELNLSSLELGDSALYFCASSVRLAGNYNEQFFGPGTRLTVL.

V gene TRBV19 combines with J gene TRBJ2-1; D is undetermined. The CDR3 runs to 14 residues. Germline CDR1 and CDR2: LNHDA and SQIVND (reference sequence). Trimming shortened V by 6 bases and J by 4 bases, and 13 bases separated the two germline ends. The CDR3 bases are TGTGCCAGTAGCCCCGTGGTGGTTTACAATGAGCAGTTCTTC. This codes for CASSPVVVYNEQFF.

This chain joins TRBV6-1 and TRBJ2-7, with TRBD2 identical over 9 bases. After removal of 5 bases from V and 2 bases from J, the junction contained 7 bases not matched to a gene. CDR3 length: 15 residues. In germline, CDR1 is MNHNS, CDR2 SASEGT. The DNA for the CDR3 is TGTGCCAGCAGTCATAGCGGGGGCGGGACCTACGAGCAGTACTTC. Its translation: CASSHSGGGTYEQYF.

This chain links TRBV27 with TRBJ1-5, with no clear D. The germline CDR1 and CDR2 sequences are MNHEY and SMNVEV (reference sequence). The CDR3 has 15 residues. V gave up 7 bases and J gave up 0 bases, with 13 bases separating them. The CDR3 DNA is TGTGCCAGCAAAACCGGGAGGGATAGCAATCAGCCCCAGCATTTT. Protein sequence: CASKTGRDSNQPQHF.

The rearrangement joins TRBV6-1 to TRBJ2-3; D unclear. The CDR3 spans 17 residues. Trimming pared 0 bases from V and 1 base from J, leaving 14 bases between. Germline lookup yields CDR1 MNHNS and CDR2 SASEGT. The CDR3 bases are TGTGCCAGCAGTGAAGCGGGCAGGTACCTCGGCACAGATACGCAGTATTTT. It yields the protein CASSEAGRYLGTDTQYF.

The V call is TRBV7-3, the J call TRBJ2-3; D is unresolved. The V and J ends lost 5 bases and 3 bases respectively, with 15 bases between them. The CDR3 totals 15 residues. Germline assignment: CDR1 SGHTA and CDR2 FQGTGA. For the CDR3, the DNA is TGTGCCAGCAGCGCCCGTGGTAGTGGGACAGATACGCAGTATTTT. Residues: CASSARGSGTDTQYF.

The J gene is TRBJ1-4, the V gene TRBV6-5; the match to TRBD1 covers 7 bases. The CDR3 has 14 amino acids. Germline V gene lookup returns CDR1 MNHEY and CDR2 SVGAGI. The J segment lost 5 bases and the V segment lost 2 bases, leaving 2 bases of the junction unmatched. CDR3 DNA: TGTGCCAGCAGTTACGACAGGGCCAATGAAAAACTGTTTTTT. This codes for CASSYDRANEKLFF.

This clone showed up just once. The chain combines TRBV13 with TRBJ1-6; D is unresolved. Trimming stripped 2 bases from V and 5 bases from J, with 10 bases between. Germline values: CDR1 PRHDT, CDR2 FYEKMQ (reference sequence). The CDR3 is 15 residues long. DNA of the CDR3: TGTGCCAGCAGCTTACGGCCAACGGATAATTCACCCCTCCACTTT. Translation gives CASSLRPTDNSPLHF.

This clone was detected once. The CDR3 nucleotides are TGCGCCAGCAGAACTAGCGGGAAGGAGACCCAGTACTTC. It is translated as CASRTSGKETQYF. This rearrangement joins TRBV10-2 to TRBJ2-5; TRBD2 aligns across 10 bases. The junction had 3 bases not matched to a gene; V was cut back by 6 bases and J by 5 bases. The length of the CDR3 is 13 residues. Germline V gene lookup returns CDR1 WSHSY and CDR2 SAAADI.

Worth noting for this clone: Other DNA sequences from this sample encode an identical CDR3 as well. CDR3 DNA sequence: TGTGCCAGTAGTATCGCTAGCGGCGACGAGCAGTACTTC. Translating gives CASSIASGDEQYF. The genes are TRBV19 and TRBJ2-7, with TRBD2 matching over 7 bases. This CDR3 region has 13 residues. Germline V gene data show CDR1 as LNHDA and CDR2 as SQIVND (reference sequence). V gave up 3 bases and J gave up 5 bases; unmatched junction bases: 4.

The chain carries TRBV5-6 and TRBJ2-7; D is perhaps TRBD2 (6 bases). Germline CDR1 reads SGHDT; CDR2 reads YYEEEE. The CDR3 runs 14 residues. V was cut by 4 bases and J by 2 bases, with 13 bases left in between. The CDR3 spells CASSPLGEAYEQYF. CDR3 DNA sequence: TGTGCCAGCAGCCCCCTGGGGGAGGCCTACGAGCAGTACTTC.

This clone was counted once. Here the CDR3 reads CATDRAFYSGANVLTF. For the CDR3, the DNA is TGTGCCACCGACAGGGCATTTTATTCTGGGGCCAACGTCCTGACTTTC. This chain links TRBV2 with TRBJ2-6; 7 bases agree with TRBD1. Germline V CDR1 and CDR2: SNHLY, FYNNEI. There are 16 residues in the CDR3. J lost 1 base, V lost 10 bases, and 10 bases had no gene match.